The 22 T cell receptor beta chains below were found in one sample sequenced in a study of vaccination effects on CD4 cells after COVID-19. Their antigens remain unidentified. Sequencing used immunoSEQ multiplex PCR; TCRdb keeps in-frame clones, though not all of them. The sample records tens of thousands of clones, 76% being singletons. Peptide-pool stimulation followed by sequencing identified expanded antigen-specific CD4+ clonotypes in the ViraFEST assay. Following an approximately ten-day culture, CD4+ T cells were purified. Each person got two doses of an mRNA SARS-CoV-2 vaccine, BNT162b2 or mRNA-1273. This specimen consisted of CD4+ T cells from PBMCs cultured with HCoV-OC43 spike peptides, obtained after COVID-19 vaccination. Documented subset: HCoV-OC43 spike overlapping peptide pool stimulation. The receptors derive from a human donor who received a COVID-19 vaccine.

The chain has TRBV5-1 and TRBJ2-2; D possibly corresponds to TRBD1 (6 bases). The CDR3 contains 14 residues. Germline V CDR1 and CDR2: SGHRS, YFSETQ. V was shortened by 0 bases and J by 6 bases, with 9 bases between the two germline ends. CDR3: CASSLDRAAGELFF. CDR3 DNA sequence: TGCGCCAGCAGCTTGGACAGGGCGGCCGGGGAGCTGTTTTTT.

This clone was observed a handful of times. The gene calls are TRBV2 and TRBJ1-1, with D hard to call. There are 14 residues in the CDR3. Germline CDR1 reads SNHLY; CDR2 reads FYNNEI. Trimming took 6 bases from V and 0 from J, leaving 11 bases between them. In DNA form, the CDR3 reads TGTGCCAGCAGCCCAGTTAGGATGAACACTGAAGCTTTCTTT. Translated, it gives CASSPVRMNTEAFF.

V usage is TRBV19 and J usage is TRBJ2-7; D is perhaps TRBD1 (5 bases). This CDR3 has 15 residues. CDR1 and CDR2 (germline): LNHDA, SQIVND (reference sequence). Trimming cost V 9 bases and J 4 bases, with 22 bases left between them. The CDR3 here is CASQPTRTLCYEQYV. For the CDR3, the DNA is TGTGCCAGCCAACCAACCAGGACACTATGTTACGAGCAGTACGTC.

The chain's CDR3 is CASSDRTVSYEQYV. In nucleotides, the CDR3 is TGTGCCAGCAGTGACCGGACAGTTTCCTACGAGCAGTACGTC. The rearrangement links TRBV6-1 to TRBJ2-7; D might be TRBD1 (6 bases). Germline V gives CDR1 MNHNS, CDR2 SASEGT. The CDR3 has 14 amino acids. V was pared by 3 bases and J by 1 base, with 10 bases between.

This chain links TRBV7-2 with TRBJ1-1; D perhaps matches TRBD1 (6 bases). The germline V and J ends were trimmed by 7 bases and 5 bases, with 17 bases remaining between them. The germline gives CDR1 SGHTA, CDR2 FQGNSA. The CDR3 is 14 amino acids. CDR3 in amino acids: CASTWGASGTEAFF. The CDR3 bases are TGTGCCAGCACCTGGGGGGCATCGGGAACTGAAGCTTTCTTT. Full variable domain (outside the CDR3, taken from reference TRBV7-2 and TRBJ1-1): GAGVSQSPSNKVTEKGKDVELRCDPISGHTALYWYRQSLGQGLEFLIYFQGNSAPDKSGLPSDRFSAERTGGSVSTLTIQRTQQEDSAVYLCASTWGASGTEAFFGQGTRLTVV.

This chain connects TRBV7-7 to TRBJ2-1, with 7 nucleotides matching TRBD2. The CDR3 length is 15 residues. V shed 6 bases and J 2 bases; nucleotides not matched to a gene: 7. Per the germline V gene, CDR1 is SSHAT and CDR2 is FNYEAQ (reference sequence). Here the CDR3 reads CASSSGAGPYNEQFF. The CDR3 region has the DNA TGTGCCAGCAGTTCTGGAGCGGGACCCTACAATGAGCAGTTCTTC.

The V call is TRBV6-5, the J call TRBJ1-3; 9 nucleotides align to TRBD1. With V trimmed by 11 bases and J by 3 bases, 11 bases remained unmatched. The CDR3 loop spans 15 amino acids. The germline gives CDR1 MNHEY, CDR2 SVGAGI. This CDR3 is CAARGQGLLGNTIYF. The CDR3 DNA sequence: TGTGCCGCGAGGGGACAGGGACTTCTTGGAAACACCATATATTTT.

The sample holds one count of this clone. The V call is TRBV7-8, the J call TRBJ1-4; D is uncertain. Deletions cut 1 base from V and 5 bases from J, with 11 bases between. The CDR3 extends over 15 amino acids. The germline V gene encodes CDR1 SGHVS and CDR2 FQNEAQ. The DNA of the CDR3 is TGTGCCAGCAGCTTAGGACTACGGGCGAATGAAAAACTGTTTTTT. This encodes CASSLGLRANEKLFF.

V gene TRBV7-9 combines with J gene TRBJ1-4; a weak D match, TRBD1 (5 bases). V was pared by 5 bases and J by 2 bases, with 15 bases between. CDR1 SEHNR and CDR2 FQNEAQ come from the germline V gene (reference sequence). The CDR3 spans 16 residues. The CDR3 loop reads CASSARDGGTNEKLFF. The CDR3 DNA sequence: TGTGCCAGCAGCGCCCGTGACGGGGGGACTAATGAAAAACTGTTTTTT.

This chain links TRBV7-2 with TRBJ2-2; unclear D gene. Germline V gene sequence: CDR1 SGHTA, CDR2 FQGNSA. This CDR3 spans 15 amino acids. Trimming removed 4 bases at V and 0 bases at J, with 9 bases between. The DNA of the CDR3 is TGTGCCAGCAGCTGGACCGTACCGAACACCGGGGAGCTGTTTTTT. Its protein product is CASSWTVPNTGELFF.

Only one count was recorded for this clone. The CDR3 protein is CASSESRGGGEAFF. The CDR3 DNA is TGTGCCAGCAGTGAATCCCGTGGGGGGGGTGAAGCTTTCTTT. The chain employs TRBV25-1 and TRBJ1-1; tentatively, D is TRBD1 (5 bases). V dropped 1 base and J dropped 7 bases, with 13 bases sitting between them. This CDR3 spans 14 amino acids. Germline V gene data show CDR1 as MGHDK and CDR2 as SYGVNS. The whole variable domain, remainder taken from reference TRBV25-1 and TRBJ1-1, is EADIYQTPRYLVIGTGKKITLECSQTMGHDKMYWYQQDPGMELHLIHYSYGVNSTEKGDLSSESTVSRIRTEHFPLTLESARPSHTSQYLCASSESRGGGEAFFGQGTRLTVV.

The rearrangement uses TRBV7-2 and TRBJ1-1; no firm D call. V was shortened by 1 base and J by 6 bases, with 9 bases between the two germline ends. Germline loops: CDR1 SGHTA, CDR2 FQGNSA. The CDR3 contains 13 residues. The DNA for the CDR3 is TGTGCCAGCAGCTTAGTTGTCGAGGCTGAAGCTTTCTTT. The encoded protein is CASSLVVEAEAFF.

V usage is TRBV6-1 and J usage is TRBJ1-5; 7 nucleotides match TRBD1. The CDR3 is made up of 13 amino acids. Germline assignment: CDR1 MNHNS and CDR2 SASEGT. V lost 7 bases, J lost 3 bases, and 3 bases stayed unmatched. CDR3 region: CASTGQLNQPQHF. CDR3 in DNA: TGTGCCAGCACGGGACAGCTCAATCAGCCCCAGCATTTT.

V usage is TRBV5-3 and J usage is TRBJ2-7; D unresolved. TRBV5-3 qualifies as an ORF whose function is uncertain. CDR3 length equals 12 residues. Trimming took 2 bases from V and 5 from J, leaving 8 bases between them. This CDR3 is CARSFLGNEQYV. The CDR3 DNA sequence: TGTGCCAGAAGCTTTTTAGGTAACGAGCAGTACGTC.

V usage is TRBV6-1 and J usage is TRBJ2-7, with TRBD2 matching over 13 bases. This CDR3 contains 14 residues. In germline, CDR1 is MNHNS, CDR2 SASEGT. The CDR3 DNA reads TGTGCCAGCAGTGATAGACTAGCGGGGGGCTTCAGGAACGTC. Translation gives CASSDRLAGGFRNV.

The rearrangement joins TRBV10-2 to TRBJ2-3; tentative D call: TRBD2 (7 bases). The V gene's germline CDR1 is WSHSY and CDR2 SAAADI. Trimming removed 4 bases from V and 5 bases from J, with 13 bases in between. CDR3 size: 14 residues. CDR3 DNA sequence: TGCGCCAGCAGTGTAGGGGGGGGCGGAGATACGCAGTATTTT. Amino acids: CASSVGGGGDTQYF.

The chain carries TRBV15 and TRBJ1-4; weak D call: TRBD1 (6 bases). CDR3 length: 14 amino acids. Germline-derived CDR1 and CDR2 are LNHNV and YYDKDF (reference sequence). V gave up 7 bases and J gave up 8 bases, with 17 bases separating them. The CDR3 coding sequence is TGTGCCACCACCCGGCCAGGGGACGGCGAAAAACTGTTTTTT. Translated, it gives CATTRPGDGEKLFF.

The chain uses TRBV2 and TRBJ1-6; 7 bases match TRBD1. After removal of 9 bases from V and 13 bases from J, the junction contained 6 bases not matched to a gene. The CDR3 loop spans 11 amino acids. In germline, CDR1 is SNHLY, CDR2 FYNNEI. The CDR3 DNA follows: TGTGCCAGTAAAGACAGGGAGCCCCTCCACTTT. Translated: CASKDREPLHF.

About this clone itself: The DNA is left out, because the CDR3 cannot be placed on it with certainty; the CDR3 is given as TCRdb lists it. The CDR3 protein is CASILGGQQETQYF. V is TRBV2 and J is TRBJ2-5; TRBD1 is taken as the D call from the table, unchecked against the DNA. Germline CDR1 and CDR2: SNHLY and FYNNEI. The CDR3 comprises 14 residues, both ends counted.

This clone was recorded once. This chain uses TRBV11-2 with TRBJ1-2, with a tentative D call TRBD1 (6 bases). Trimming took 2 bases from V and 0 from J, leaving 7 bases between them. Germline CDR1 reads SGHAT; CDR2 reads FQNNGV. The CDR3 has 14 residues. In DNA form, the CDR3 reads TGTGCCAGCAGCTTAACAGGGTCTAACTATGGCTACACCTTC. This gives the protein CASSLTGSNYGYTF.

The chain is built from TRBV11-2 and TRBJ1-1, with 9 bases aligning to TRBD1. This CDR3 is 14 amino acids long. CDR1 is SGHAT and CDR2 is FQNNGV in the germline V gene. V trimming: 3 bases; J trimming: 1 base; junction bases outside the gene matches: 0. The CDR3 DNA is TGTGCCAGCAGCTTGACAGGGGGGAACACTGAAGCTTTCTTT. As protein: CASSLTGGNTEAFF.

J is TRBJ2-2 and V is TRBV6-5, with D uncertain. This CDR3 comprises 15 residues. V gave up 10 bases and J gave up 2 bases, with 17 bases separating them. Germline V gives CDR1 MNHEY, CDR2 SVGAGI. As DNA, the CDR3 is TGTGCCACCGCCCGAGGACCGTTAAACACCGGGGAGCTGTTTTTT. Amino acid sequence: CATARGPLNTGELFF.